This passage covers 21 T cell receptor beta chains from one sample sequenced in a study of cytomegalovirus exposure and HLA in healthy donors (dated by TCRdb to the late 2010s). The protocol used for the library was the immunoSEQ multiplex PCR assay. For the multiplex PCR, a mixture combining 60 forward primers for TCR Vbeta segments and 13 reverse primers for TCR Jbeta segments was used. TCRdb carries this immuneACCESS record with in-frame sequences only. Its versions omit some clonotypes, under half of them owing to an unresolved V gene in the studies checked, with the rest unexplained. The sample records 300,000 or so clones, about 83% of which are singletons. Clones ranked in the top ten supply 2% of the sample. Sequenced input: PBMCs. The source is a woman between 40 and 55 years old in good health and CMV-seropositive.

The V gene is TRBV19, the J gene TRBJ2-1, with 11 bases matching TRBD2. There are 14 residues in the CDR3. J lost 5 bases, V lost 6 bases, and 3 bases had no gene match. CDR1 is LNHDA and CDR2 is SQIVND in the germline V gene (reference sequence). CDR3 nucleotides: TGTGCCAGTAGGGGACTAGCGGTTAACAATGAGCAGTTCTTC. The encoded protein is CASRGLAVNNEQFF.

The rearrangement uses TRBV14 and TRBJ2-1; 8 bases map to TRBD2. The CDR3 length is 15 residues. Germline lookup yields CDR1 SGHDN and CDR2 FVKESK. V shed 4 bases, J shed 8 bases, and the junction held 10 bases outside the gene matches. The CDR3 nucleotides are TGTGCCAGCAGCCCCCCCGGCGCGGGAGGTGATGAGCAGTTCTTC. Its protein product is CASSPPGAGGDEQFF.

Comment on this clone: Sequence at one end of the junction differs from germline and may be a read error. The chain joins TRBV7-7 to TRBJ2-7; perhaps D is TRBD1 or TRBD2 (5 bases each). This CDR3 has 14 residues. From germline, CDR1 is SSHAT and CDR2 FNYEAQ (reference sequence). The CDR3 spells CASSLAQGNYEQYF. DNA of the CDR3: TGTGCTAGCAGCTTAGCGCAGGGAAATTACGAGCAGTACTTC.

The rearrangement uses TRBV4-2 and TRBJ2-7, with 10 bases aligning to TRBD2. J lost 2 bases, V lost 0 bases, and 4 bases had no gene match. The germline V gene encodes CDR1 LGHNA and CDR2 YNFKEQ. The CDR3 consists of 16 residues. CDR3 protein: CASSQELAGGTYEQYF. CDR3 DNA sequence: TGTGCCAGCAGCCAAGAGTTAGCGGGAGGCACCTACGAGCAGTACTTC.

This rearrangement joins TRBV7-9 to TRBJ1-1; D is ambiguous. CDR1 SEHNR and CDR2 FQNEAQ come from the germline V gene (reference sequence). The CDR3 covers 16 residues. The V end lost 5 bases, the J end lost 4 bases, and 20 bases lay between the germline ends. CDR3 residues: CASSDRARGWVTEAFF. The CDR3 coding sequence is TGTGCCAGCAGCGACCGGGCCCGGGGTTGGGTCACTGAAGCTTTCTTT.

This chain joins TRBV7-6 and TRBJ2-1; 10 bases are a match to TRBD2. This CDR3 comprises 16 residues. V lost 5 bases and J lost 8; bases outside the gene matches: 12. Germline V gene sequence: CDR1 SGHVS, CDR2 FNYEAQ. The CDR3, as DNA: TGTGCCAGCAGCCCTCGAGCTAGCGGGAGTCCTTATGAGCAGTTCTTC. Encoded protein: CASSPRASGSPYEQFF.

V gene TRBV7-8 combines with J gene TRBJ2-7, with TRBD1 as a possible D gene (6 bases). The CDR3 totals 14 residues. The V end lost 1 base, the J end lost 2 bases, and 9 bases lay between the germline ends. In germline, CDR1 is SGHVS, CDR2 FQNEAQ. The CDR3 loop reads CASSLVQGPYEQYF. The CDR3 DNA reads TGTGCCAGCAGCTTAGTACAGGGCCCCTACGAGCAGTACTTC.

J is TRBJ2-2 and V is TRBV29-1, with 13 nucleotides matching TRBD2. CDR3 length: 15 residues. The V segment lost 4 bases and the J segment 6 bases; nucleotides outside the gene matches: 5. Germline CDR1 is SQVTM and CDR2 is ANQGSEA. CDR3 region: CSVAGLAGVAGELFF. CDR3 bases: TGCAGCGTTGCCGGACTAGCGGGAGTGGCCGGGGAGCTGTTTTTT.

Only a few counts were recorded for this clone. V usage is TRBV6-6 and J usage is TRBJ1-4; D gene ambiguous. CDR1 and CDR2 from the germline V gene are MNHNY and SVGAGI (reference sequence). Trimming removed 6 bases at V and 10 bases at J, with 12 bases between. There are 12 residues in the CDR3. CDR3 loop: CASRRTEGKLFF. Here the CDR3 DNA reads TGTGCCAGCAGGCGGACGGAGGGAAAACTGTTTTTT.

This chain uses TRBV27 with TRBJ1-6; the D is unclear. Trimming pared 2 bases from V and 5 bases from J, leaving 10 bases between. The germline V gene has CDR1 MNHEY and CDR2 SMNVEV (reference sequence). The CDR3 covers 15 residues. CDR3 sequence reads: CASSLGLLNNSPLHF. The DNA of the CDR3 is TGTGCCAGCAGTTTAGGGCTGCTAAATAATTCACCCCTCCACTTT.

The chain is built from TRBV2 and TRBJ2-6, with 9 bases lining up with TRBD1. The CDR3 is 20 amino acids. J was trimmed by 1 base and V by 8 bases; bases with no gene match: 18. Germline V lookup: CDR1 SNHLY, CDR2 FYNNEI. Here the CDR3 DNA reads TGTGCCAGCGGGCGCCTTGCACAGGGGGCGTCGCTGTCTGGGGCCAACGTCCTGACTTTC. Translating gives CASGRLAQGASLSGANVLTF.

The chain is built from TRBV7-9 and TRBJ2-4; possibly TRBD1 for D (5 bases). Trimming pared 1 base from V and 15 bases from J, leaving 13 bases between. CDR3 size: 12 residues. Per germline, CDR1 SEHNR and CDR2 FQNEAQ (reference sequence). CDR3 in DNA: TGTGCCAGCAGCTTAGGCTTTGGACACGGGTACTTC. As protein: CASSLGFGHGYF.

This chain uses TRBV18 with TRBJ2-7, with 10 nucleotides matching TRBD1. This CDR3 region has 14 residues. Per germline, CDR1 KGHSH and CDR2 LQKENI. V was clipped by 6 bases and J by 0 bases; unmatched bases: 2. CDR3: CASSWDRGSYEQYF. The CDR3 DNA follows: TGTGCCAGCTCGTGGGACAGGGGCTCCTACGAGCAGTACTTC.

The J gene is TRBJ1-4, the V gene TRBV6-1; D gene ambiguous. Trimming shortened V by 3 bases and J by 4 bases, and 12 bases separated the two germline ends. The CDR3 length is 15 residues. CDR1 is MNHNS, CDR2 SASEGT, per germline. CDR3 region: CASSDYRAFNEKLFF. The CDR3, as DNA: TGTGCCAGCAGTGACTACAGAGCTTTTAATGAAAAACTGTTTTTT.

In DNA, the CDR3 is TGTGCCAGCAGCACACAGGGGGCGGGGGGCTACACCTTC. Translating it yields CASSTQGAGGYTF. The chain employs TRBV4-2 and TRBJ1-2, with 9 bases that match TRBD1. The CDR3 extends over 13 amino acids. CDR1 is LGHNA and CDR2 is YNFKEQ in the germline V gene. J gave up 8 bases and V 5 bases, and 6 bases lay outside the gene matches.

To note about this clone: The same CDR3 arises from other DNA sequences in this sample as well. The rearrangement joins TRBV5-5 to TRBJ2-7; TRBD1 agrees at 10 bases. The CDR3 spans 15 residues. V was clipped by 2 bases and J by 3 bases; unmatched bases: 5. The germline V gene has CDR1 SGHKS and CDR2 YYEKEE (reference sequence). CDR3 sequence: CASSLGGQGVYEQYF. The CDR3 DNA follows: TGTGCCAGCAGCTTAGGCGGACAGGGGGTCTACGAGCAGTACTTC.

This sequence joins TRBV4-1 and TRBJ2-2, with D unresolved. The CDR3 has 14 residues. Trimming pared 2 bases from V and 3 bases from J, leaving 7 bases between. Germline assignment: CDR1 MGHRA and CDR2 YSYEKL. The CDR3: CASSQFSDTGELFF. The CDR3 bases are TGCGCCAGCAGCCAATTTTCCGACACCGGGGAGCTGTTTTTT.

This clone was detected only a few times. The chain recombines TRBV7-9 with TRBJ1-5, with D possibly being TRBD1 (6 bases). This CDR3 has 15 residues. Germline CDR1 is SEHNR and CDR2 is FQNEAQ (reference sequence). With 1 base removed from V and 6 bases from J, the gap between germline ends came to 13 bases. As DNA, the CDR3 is TGTGCCAGCAGCTTAGAGTCAGGCAGGGGTCAGCCCCAGCATTTT. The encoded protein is CASSLESGRGQPQHF.

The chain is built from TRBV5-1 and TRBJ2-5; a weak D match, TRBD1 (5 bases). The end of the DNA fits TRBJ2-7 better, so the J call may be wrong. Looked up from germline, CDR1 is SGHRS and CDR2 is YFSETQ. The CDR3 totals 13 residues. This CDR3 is CASSLVLGLEQYF. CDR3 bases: TGCGCCAGCAGCTTGGTCCTGGGGCTCGAGCAGTACTTC.

The CDR3 bases are TGTGCCAGCACCTCGGGATTTAGGTTTTCGGATGGCTACACCTTC. The encoded protein is CASTSGFRFSDGYTF. The chain carries TRBV7-9 and TRBJ1-2; D not resolved. The CDR3 has 15 amino acids. V was clipped by 7 bases and J by 6 bases, with 21 bases between them. CDR1 is SEHNR and CDR2 is FQNEAQ in the germline V gene (reference sequence).

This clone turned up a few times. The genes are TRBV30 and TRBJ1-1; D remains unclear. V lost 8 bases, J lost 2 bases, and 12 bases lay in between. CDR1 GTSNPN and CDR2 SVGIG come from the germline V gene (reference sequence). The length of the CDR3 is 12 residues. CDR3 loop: CAHGRGNTEAFF. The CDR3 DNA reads TGTGCCCACGGACGGGGAAACACTGAAGCTTTCTTT.